Each of the 4 T cell receptor beta chains below was sequenced from the same sample in a study of control samples from healthy donors and cancer patients. Produced via immunoSEQ multiplex PCR; TCRdb's table is partial and in-frame only. Of about 180,000 clones listed, 75% to 95% are singletons. The sequencing sample was made of blood. The receptors were gathered from a woman between 40 and 50 years old in good health.

The chain uses TRBV6-5 and TRBJ2-5; D is perhaps TRBD1 or TRBD2 (5 bases each). The germline V and J ends were trimmed by 7 bases and 11 bases, with 14 bases remaining between them. The CDR3 length is 11 residues. Germline V gene data show CDR1 as MNHEY and CDR2 as SVGAGI. The CDR3 reads CASIRGSTQYF. DNA for the CDR3: TGTGCCAGCATCCGGGGCAGTACTCAGTACTTC.

This clone was counted once. The chain recombines TRBV5-1 with TRBJ1-1; D unresolved. CDR1 is SGHRS and CDR2 is YFSETQ in the germline V gene. This CDR3 contains 13 residues. Trimming stripped 7 bases from V and 5 bases from J, with 15 bases between. The DNA for the CDR3 is TGCGCCAGCGGCCCTTATTCGGGGACTGAAGCTTTCTTT. It codes for CASGPYSGTEAFF.

This chain uses TRBV7-3 with TRBJ2-4; TRBD2 is a possible D gene (5 bases). V was trimmed by 2 bases and J by 1 base, leaving 9 bases between them. The V gene's germline CDR1 is SGHTA and CDR2 FQGTGA. The CDR3 is made up of 15 amino acids. The CDR3 is CASSLDSGAKNIQYF. CDR3 sequence (DNA): TGTGCCAGCAGCTTAGACTCGGGGGCCAAAAACATTCAGTACTTC.

The chain couples TRBV9 to TRBJ1-1; the D gene is possibly TRBD1 (5 bases). The CDR3 spans 13 residues. V was pared by 3 bases and J by 5 bases, with 11 bases between. Germline V lookup: CDR1 SGDLS, CDR2 YYNGEE. CDR3 sequence: CASSAFTGTEAFF. CDR3 sequence (DNA): TGTGCCAGCAGCGCCTTTACAGGAACTGAAGCTTTCTTT.